This entry lists 26 T cell receptor beta chains sequenced from one sample in a study of shared clonotypes between healthy human individuals. The protocol was immunoSEQ multiplex PCR, while the TCRdb copy is restricted to in-frame clones and leaves out a portion. The data show roughly 720,000 clones, roughly 91% seen once. The sequenced material came from memory CD8+ T cells from PBMCs. Subset reported: CD45RO+ cells pooled with CCR7-negative TemRA cells. Receptors were obtained from a man between 18 and 29 years old in good health. Some clones in this sample may be carry-over from other donors' samples.

The V gene is TRBV5-5, the J gene TRBJ2-1; 9 nucleotides align to TRBD2. The length of the CDR3 is 15 residues. Germline trimming cut 4 bases from V and 6 bases from J; bases unmatched to any gene: 8. The germline V gene has CDR1 SGHKS and CDR2 YYEKEE (reference sequence). In DNA, the CDR3 is TGTGCCAGCAGCCTGAGGCGGGAGGGCCGCAATGAGCAGTTCTTC. Translated, it gives CASSLRREGRNEQFF.

The chain combines TRBV9 with TRBJ2-1; weak D call: TRBD1 (5 bases). CDR3 length equals 17 residues. Trimming took off 4 bases at V and 7 bases at J, with 24 bases between the two ends. In germline, CDR1 is SGDLS, CDR2 YYNGEE. CDR3 region: CASSTGRRARGKNEQFF. CDR3 nucleotide sequence: TGTGCCAGCAGCACAGGTCGCAGGGCCCGTGGTAAAAATGAGCAGTTCTTC.

The V gene is TRBV11-3, the J gene TRBJ2-7, with TRBD1 matching 7 bases. The germline V gene encodes CDR1 SGHNT and CDR2 YENEEA. V lost 5 bases to trimming and J lost 0 bases; unmatched junction nucleotides: 4. This CDR3 has 14 residues. CDR3 in amino acids: CASSLRDSSYEQYF. CDR3 coding DNA: TGTGCCAGCAGCCTCCGGGACAGCTCCTACGAGCAGTACTTC.

This sequence joins TRBV7-9 and TRBJ1-4; D is ambiguous. Trimming shortened V by 7 bases and J by 3 bases, and 12 bases separated the two germline ends. This CDR3 has 14 residues. Looked up from germline, CDR1 is SEHNR and CDR2 is FQNEAQ (reference sequence). The CDR3 DNA reads as TGTGCCAGCACATACGGGCTTCCTAATGAAAAACTGTTTTTT. It is translated as CASTYGLPNEKLFF. Combining the CDR3 with reference TRBV7-9 and TRBJ1-4 gives the whole variable domain DTGVSQNPRHKITKRGQNVTFRCDPISEHNRLYWYRQTLGQGPEFLTYFQNEAQLEKSRLLSDRFSAERPKGSFSTLEIQRTEQGDSAMYLCASTYGLPNEKLFFGSGTQLSVL.

This clone showed up just once. The chain carries TRBV9 and TRBJ1-1; the D is unclear. CDR1 is SGDLS and CDR2 is YYNGEE in the germline V gene. The V and J ends lost 3 bases and 4 bases respectively, with 13 bases between them. The CDR3 loop spans 14 amino acids. This CDR3 reads CASSEVAEGTEAFF. The CDR3 DNA follows: TGTGCCAGCAGCGAAGTTGCGGAGGGCACTGAAGCTTTCTTT.

The chain combines TRBV9 with TRBJ1-2; no clear D. V lost 3 bases and J lost 4, with 13 bases in between. Germline loops: CDR1 SGDLS, CDR2 YYNGEE. The CDR3 has 14 amino acids. The CDR3 here is CASSEWVGGYGYTF. CDR3 DNA: TGTGCCAGCAGCGAGTGGGTGGGAGGCTATGGCTACACCTTC.

The rearrangement joins TRBV5-4 to TRBJ2-2, with 7 bases that match TRBD1. Per the germline V gene, CDR1 is SGHNT and CDR2 is YYREEE (reference sequence). This CDR3 spans 15 amino acids. With 1 base clipped from V and 1 base from J, the junction kept 1 base outside the gene matches. The CDR3 DNA follows: TGTGCCAGCAGCTTGAGGGACAGGAACACCGGGGAGCTGTTTTTT. Translating it yields CASSLRDRNTGELFF.

This clone was picked up one time. This sequence joins TRBV27 and TRBJ2-1; the match to TRBD1 covers 8 bases. The CDR3 runs 13 residues. V lost 4 bases, J lost 6 bases, and 2 bases stayed unmatched. CDR1 and CDR2 from the germline V gene are MNHEY and SMNVEV (reference sequence). The CDR3 region is CASSSRGLNEQFF. CDR3 nucleotide sequence: TGTGCCAGCAGTTCCAGGGGGCTCAATGAGCAGTTCTTC.

The chain links TRBV15 to TRBJ1-5; D remains unclear. Trimming took off 5 bases at V and 2 bases at J, with 22 bases between the two ends. Germline CDR1 is LNHNV and CDR2 is YYDKDF (reference sequence). There are 18 residues in the CDR3. CDR3 DNA: TGTGCCACCAGCGTCTCCCGTCACATTCCGAGGGGCAATCAGCCCCAGCATTTT. Encoded protein: CATSVSRHIPRGNQPQHF.

The chain links TRBV27 to TRBJ2-7; possibly TRBD1 for D (5 bases). V was cut by 1 base and J by 5 bases, with 24 bases left in between. The germline gives CDR1 MNHEY, CDR2 SMNVEV (reference sequence). The CDR3 sequence is 18 residues long. The DNA for the CDR3 is TGTGCCAGCAGTTTATTGGGCCCAGGGCCAGGTGGTGAGGACGAGCAGTACTTC. Its translation is CASSLLGPGPGGEDEQYF.

The chain couples TRBV7-9 to TRBJ2-1; the D gene is possibly TRBD2 (6 bases). The CDR3 consists of 13 residues. The germline V gene encodes CDR1 SEHNR and CDR2 FQNEAQ (reference sequence). CDR3 nucleotides: TGTGCTCTCGGAGGGGACGTCCACAATGAGCAGTTCTTC. It encodes CALGGDVHNEQFF.

This clone was observed a handful of times. The rearrangement links TRBV27 to TRBJ2-2; no definite D call. Germline CDR1 and CDR2: MNHEY and SMNVEV (reference sequence). The CDR3 length is 12 residues. Between the trimmed V and J ends, which lost 5 bases and 5 bases, there was a span of 6 bases. The CDR3 DNA sequence: TGTGCCAGCAGTCCGCAGACCGGGGAGCTGTTTTTT. This gives the protein CASSPQTGELFF.

The CDR3 here is CAWSPGYEQYF. The CDR3 DNA is TGTGCCTGGAGTCCGGGCTACGAGCAGTACTTC. The genes are TRBV30 and TRBJ2-7, with no clear D. The CDR3 contains 11 residues. V lost 2 bases and J lost 3, with 5 bases in between. CDR1 GTSNPN and CDR2 SVGIG come from the germline V gene (reference sequence). Looking up the rest from reference TRBV30 and TRBJ2-7 gives the full variable domain: SQTIHQWPATLVQPVGSPLSLECTVEGTSNPNLYWYRQAAGRGLQLLFYSVGIGQISSEVPQNLSASRPQDRQFILSSKKLLLSDSGFYLCAWSPGYEQYFGPGTRLTVT.

In its sample, this clone was seen once. The J gene is TRBJ2-2, the V gene TRBV18; tentative D call: TRBD2 (6 bases). Trimming left V 4 bases short and J 2 bases short, with 14 bases between. CDR1 and CDR2 from the germline V gene are KGHSH and LQKENI. This CDR3 has 16 residues. The CDR3 spells CASSLTGLLNTGELFF. The CDR3 DNA reads TGTGCCAGCTCACTAACGGGACTTCTCAACACCGGGGAGCTGTTTTTT.

This chain joins TRBV30 and TRBJ2-7; no firm D call. CDR1 and CDR2 (germline): GTSNPN, SVGIG (reference sequence). This CDR3 spans 14 amino acids. The V gene lost 0 bases and the J gene lost 0 bases, with 9 bases spanning the gap. CDR3 sequence: CAWSVTASSYEQYF. As DNA, the CDR3 is TGTGCCTGGAGTGTAACGGCAAGCTCCTACGAGCAGTACTTC.

This clone was recorded only once. This rearrangement joins TRBV29-1 to TRBJ1-2; TRBD1 might be the D (5 bases). CDR3 length equals 13 residues. In germline, CDR1 is SQVTM, CDR2 ANQGSEA. Between the trimmed V and J ends, which lost 0 bases and 4 bases, there was a span of 9 bases. CDR3 protein: CSVEDQGPYGYTF. CDR3 DNA: TGCAGCGTTGAAGATCAGGGCCCCTATGGCTACACCTTC. Supplemented by reference TRBV29-1 and TRBJ1-2, the full variable domain reads SAVISQKPSRDICQRGTSLTIQCQVDSQVTMMFWYRQQPGQSLTLIATANQGSEATYESGFVIDKFPISRPNLTFSTLTVSNMSPEDSSIYLCSVEDQGPYGYTFGSGTRLTVV.

The chain links TRBV13 to TRBJ2-5; 10 bases map to TRBD2. Germline CDR1 is PRHDT and CDR2 is FYEKMQ (reference sequence). J gave up 1 base and V 5 bases, and 7 bases lay outside the gene matches. The CDR3 has 16 residues. The CDR3 DNA follows: TGTGCCAGCAGCAAAAGAGCGGGAGGGCCCCAAGAGACCCAGTACTTC. Amino acids: CASSKRAGGPQETQYF. The full variable domain, its missing parts supplied by reference TRBV13 and TRBJ2-5, is AAGVIQSPRHLIKEKRETATLKCYPIPRHDTVYWYQQGPGQDPQFLISFYEKMQSDKGSIPDRFSAQQFSDYHSELNMSSLELGDSALYFCASSKRAGGPQETQYFGPGTRLLVL.

A word on this clone: A read error likely explains this, since a far larger clone differs by one base. Different DNA sequences within this sample yield the same CDR3. The rearrangement joins TRBV2 to TRBJ1-1, with D possibly matching TRBD1 (5 bases). V was trimmed by 6 bases and J by 0 bases, leaving 8 bases between them. Germline values: CDR1 SNHLY, CDR2 FYNNEI. The CDR3 runs to 13 residues. The CDR3: CASRGTVNTEAFF. The DNA for the CDR3 is TGTGCCAGCAGGGGGACGGTGAACACTGAAGCTTTCTTT.

V usage is TRBV7-9 and J usage is TRBJ2-7, with D uncertain. From germline, CDR1 is SEHNR and CDR2 FQNEAQ (reference sequence). The CDR3 totals 15 residues. V was clipped by 10 bases and J by 2 bases, with 21 bases between them. This chain's CDR3 is CATNLHSFKTYEQYF. CDR3 coding DNA: TGTGCCACCAACCTCCACAGCTTTAAGACCTACGAGCAGTACTTC. Supplemented by reference TRBV7-9 and TRBJ2-7, the full variable domain reads DTGVSQNPRHKITKRGQNVTFRCDPISEHNRLYWYRQTLGQGPEFLTYFQNEAQLEKSRLLSDRFSAERPKGSFSTLEIQRTEQGDSAMYLCATNLHSFKTYEQYFGPGTRLTVT.

This chain links TRBV21-1 with TRBJ2-7; TRBD2, as called in the table, went unchecked against the DNA. TRBV21-1 is assigned pseudogene status. The CDR3 runs 15 residues. The CDR3 region is CASSKGRTSGYEQYF. In DNA form, the CDR3 reads TGTGCCAGCAGCAAAGGTCGGACTAGCGGATACGAGCAGTACTTC.

V is TRBV27 and J is TRBJ2-7; D ambiguous. The CDR3 has 13 residues. Trimming left V 6 bases short and J 3 bases short, with 12 bases between. CDR1 and CDR2 (germline): MNHEY, SMNVEV (reference sequence). Written as DNA, the CDR3 is TGTGCCAGCAGCCGCACTCCTTACTACGAGCAGTACTTC. Protein product: CASSRTPYYEQYF.

The V call is TRBV6-4, the J call TRBJ2-1; 8 nucleotides agree with TRBD2. The germline CDR1 and CDR2 sequences are MRHNA and SNTAGT. The CDR3 consists of 13 residues. Trimming at V came to 6 bases and at J to 7 bases, leaving 5 bases not matched to a gene. The CDR3 DNA reads TGTGCCAGCAGCTCCGGGACTAGTAATGAGCAGTTCTTC. Translation gives CASSSGTSNEQFF.

The chain joins TRBV5-4 to TRBJ2-7, with D possibly matching TRBD2 (5 bases). Trimming stripped 2 bases from V and 3 bases from J, with 9 bases between. Germline CDR1 is SGHNT and CDR2 is YYREEE (reference sequence). CDR3 length: 13 amino acids. CDR3 sequence: CASSFSGNYEQYF. The CDR3 DNA sequence: TGTGCCAGCAGCTTTTCGGGGAACTACGAGCAGTACTTC.

The chain uses TRBV15 and TRBJ2-7; D assignment may be TRBD1 or TRBD2 (5 bases each). Germline V gene sequence: CDR1 LNHNV, CDR2 YYDKDF (reference sequence). This CDR3 comprises 17 residues. The V and J ends lost 0 bases and 0 bases respectively, with 15 bases between them. The CDR3 reads CATSRDRGGEDSYEQYF. Here the CDR3 DNA reads TGTGCCACCAGCAGAGATCGGGGCGGAGAGGACTCCTACGAGCAGTACTTC.

The chain joins TRBV7-9 to TRBJ1-1, with D possibly being TRBD1 (6 bases). Germline loops: CDR1 SEHNR, CDR2 FQNEAQ (reference sequence). CDR3 length: 14 amino acids. Trimming pared 1 base from V and 4 bases from J, leaving 10 bases between. CDR3 nucleotides: TGTGCCAGCAGCTTAGAGACCAGGGGCACTGAAGCTTTCTTT. Residues: CASSLETRGTEAFF.

V and J are TRBV27 and TRBJ2-5; possibly TRBD1 for D (6 bases). Trimming took 2 bases from V and 5 from J, leaving 15 bases between them. The CDR3 covers 15 residues. CDR1 and CDR2 from the germline V gene are MNHEY and SMNVEV (reference sequence). The chain's CDR3 is CASSLSGGGGETQYF. CDR3 DNA sequence: TGTGCCAGCAGTTTAAGTGGGGGCGGCGGGGAGACCCAGTACTTC.